The 27 T cell receptor beta chains given below trace back to one sample, sequenced in a study of early T cells in non-severe SARS-CoV-2 infection (dated by TCRdb to about 2021). The library was built by means of 5' RACE. Sequencing was carried out with a NextSeq 500. TCRdb handled the public reads itself, with Q25 trimming in fastp and clone calling in MiXCR, and kept productive beta chains. Every distinct CDR3 protein forms one entry, paired with its most common genes and DNA. This sample is represented by some 56,000 distinct CDR3 sequences; 8% to 11% of them were singletons. The ten largest clonotypes hold 6.5% of the sample. Source material: whole blood. The receptor set was obtained from an adult who was a healthcare worker with PCR-confirmed SARS-CoV-2 infection or an uninfected control (not recorded which).

This clonotype has more than one count but fewer than ten. The chain uses TRBV6-1 and TRBJ2-2, with a weak D call TRBD2 (5 bases). V shed 3 bases and J shed 2 bases, with 13 bases lying between them. CDR1 and CDR2 from the germline V gene are MNHNS and SASEGT. The CDR3 extends over 16 amino acids. DNA of the CDR3: TGTGCCAGCAGTGACCCGAGACTATTCAACACCGGGGAGCTGTTTTTT. Translated, it gives CASSDPRLFNTGELFF.

This clonotype was picked up many times. This chain uses TRBV5-8 with TRBJ1-1; 10 bases line up with TRBD1. The CDR3 runs to 13 residues. V shed 4 bases and J 11 bases; nucleotides not matched to a gene: 8. Germline CDR1 is SGHTS and CDR2 is YDEGEE. The CDR3, as DNA: TGTGCCAGCAGCCCGTTTGGGGACAGGGGTGCTTTCTTT. Its translation: CASSPFGDRGAFF.

This clonotype was seen repeatedly, ten times or more. The chain links TRBV18 to TRBJ2-1; D uncertain. CDR1 KGHSH and CDR2 LQKENI come from the germline V gene. The V and J ends lost 4 bases and 6 bases respectively, with 13 bases between them. The CDR3 is 14 residues long. CDR3 protein: CASSRMATGNEQFF. CDR3 in DNA: TGTGCCAGCTCACGAATGGCTACGGGCAATGAGCAGTTCTTC. The full variable domain, in which reference TRBV18 and TRBJ2-1 provide the parts outside the CDR3, is NAGVMQNPRHLVRRRGQEARLRCSPMKGHSHVYWYRQLPEEGLKFMVYLQKENIIDESGMPKERFSAEFPKEGPSILRIQQVVRGDSAAYFCASSRMATGNEQFFGPGTRLTVL.

This clonotype has a count of ten or more. This chain uses TRBV24-1 with TRBJ2-7; either TRBD1 or TRBD2 may fit D (6 bases each). Germline-derived CDR1 and CDR2 are KGHDR and SFDVKD. This CDR3 has 15 residues. With 5 bases removed from V and 1 base from J, the gap between germline ends came to 14 bases. The CDR3: CATSGGGQRSYEQYF. The CDR3 region has the DNA TGTGCCACCAGTGGAGGGGGGCAAAGGTCCTACGAGCAGTACTTC.

This clonotype was picked up many times. This chain links TRBV10-1 with TRBJ1-2, with D hard to call. Germline V CDR1 and CDR2: WNHNN, SYGVQD (reference sequence). This CDR3 contains 15 residues. Trimming cost V 0 bases and J 4 bases, with 12 bases left between them. CDR3 DNA: TGCGCCAGCAGTGAGTCGAAGGCCGGCGGCTATGGCTACACCTTC. Translated, it gives CASSESKAGGYGYTF.

This clonotype came up many times. The V gene is TRBV25-1, the J gene TRBJ1-1; the D is unclear. This CDR3 spans 12 amino acids. The germline CDR1 and CDR2 sequences are MGHDK and SYGVNS. V was trimmed by 8 bases and J by 1 base, leaving 8 bases between them. CDR3 in DNA: TGTGCCAGCTCAAGGGAGAACACTGAAGCTTTCTTT. Translating it yields CASSRENTEAFF.

This clonotype has more than one count but fewer than ten. The CDR3 DNA reads as TGTGCCAGCAGCCATGTTACCCCACCTCCCCGGCAGTACTTC. Protein: CASSHVTPPPRQYF. This chain links TRBV14 with TRBJ2-7, with D hard to call. V lost 3 bases, J lost 9 bases, and 18 bases lay in between. Per germline, CDR1 SGHDN and CDR2 FVKESK. There are 14 residues in the CDR3. Drawing the rest from reference TRBV14 and TRBJ2-7, the complete variable domain is EAGVTQFPSHSVIEKGQTVTLRCDPISGHDNLYWYRRVMGKEIKFLLHFVKESKQDESGMPNNRFLAERTGGTYSTLKVQPAELEDSGVYFCASSHVTPPPRQYFGPGTRLTVT.

This clonotype was detected only a few times. CDR3 in amino acids: CASSARGQGSPRYF. The CDR3 region has the DNA TGTGCCAGCAGTGCCCGAGGACAGGGGAGCCCAAGGTACTTC. The chain uses TRBV12-3 or TRBV12-4 and TRBJ2-4, with 9 bases identical to TRBD1. The CDR3 runs to 14 residues. With 5 bases clipped from V and 15 bases from J, the junction kept 14 bases outside the gene matches.

This clonotype has ten or more counts. V and J are TRBV5-8 and TRBJ2-3, with a possible D match to TRBD1 (5 bases). The CDR3 has 16 residues. The V gene's germline CDR1 is SGHTS and CDR2 YDEGEE. V gave up 0 bases and J gave up 6 bases, with 17 bases separating them. In DNA form, the CDR3 reads TGTGCCAGCAGCTTGGGGTATCGGCAGGGCAAGGATACGCAGTATTTT. It specifies CASSLGYRQGKDTQYF.

This clonotype was observed many times. This chain joins TRBV19 and TRBJ1-4; unclear D gene. CDR3 length: 14 amino acids. The ends were cut back, 7 bases at V and 8 bases at J, with 17 bases in the middle. Germline V gene data show CDR1 as LNHDA and CDR2 as SQIVND (reference sequence). The CDR3 DNA reads TGTGCCAGTACCCAAAGGGCAGCGGGGGAAAAACTGTTTTTT. Translating gives CASTQRAAGEKLFF.

At least ten counts were recorded for this clonotype. The chain employs TRBV7-9 and TRBJ2-7; TRBD2 might be the D (5 bases). Germline CDR1 and CDR2: SEHNR and FQNEAQ (reference sequence). V dropped 5 bases and J dropped 2 bases, with 10 bases sitting between them. The CDR3 extends over 13 amino acids. The CDR3 reads CASSRGLTYEQYF. The CDR3 nucleotides read TGTGCCAGCAGCCGAGGACTTACCTACGAGCAGTACTTC.

The rearrangement uses TRBV6-2 or TRBV6-3 and TRBJ2-7; possible D gene TRBD2, 7 bases. The CDR3 consists of 15 residues. Looked up from germline, CDR1 is MNHEY and CDR2 is SVGEGT. V was pared by 2 bases and J by 6 bases, with 17 bases between. CDR3: CASSYSGTQLAEQYF. The CDR3 bases are TGTGCCAGCAGTTACAGCGGGACACAACTCGCCGAGCAGTACTTC.

The V and J genes are TRBV12-3 or TRBV12-4 and TRBJ2-1, with TRBD1 as a possible D gene (6 bases). This CDR3 is built from 13 residues. V lost 8 bases to trimming and J lost 5 bases, with 13 bases between them. CDR3 nucleotide sequence: TGTGCCAGCCAGGGGCGGGTTAACAATGAGCAGTTCTTC. Protein product: CASQGRVNNEQFF.

This clonotype appeared many times. V usage is TRBV2 and J usage is TRBJ1-4; the D gene is possibly TRBD1 (6 bases). Germline V gives CDR1 SNHLY, CDR2 FYNNEI. The CDR3 sequence is 13 residues long. The ends were cut back, 4 bases at V and 4 bases at J, with 7 bases in the middle. This CDR3 is CASSGTVNEKLFF. The CDR3 region has the DNA TGTGCCAGCAGTGGGACAGTTAATGAAAAACTGTTTTTT.

Many counts were recorded for this clonotype. The rearrangement uses TRBV11-2 and TRBJ2-5; unclear D gene. The CDR3 sequence is 13 residues long. Trimming took off 4 bases at V and 2 bases at J, with 8 bases between the two ends. Germline V lookup: CDR1 SGHAT, CDR2 FQNNGV. The CDR3 is CASSWRSQETQYF. CDR3 DNA: TGTGCCAGCAGCTGGCGGTCTCAAGAGACCCAGTACTTC.

This clonotype was counted between two and nine times. This chain joins TRBV20-1 and TRBJ2-3; maybe TRBD2 (5 bases). Germline CDR1 reads DFQATT; CDR2 reads SNEGSKA (reference sequence). Trimming shortened V by 0 bases and J by 0 bases, and 10 bases separated the two germline ends. This CDR3 comprises 15 residues. The CDR3 spells CSARDSGLSTDTQYF. Written as DNA, the CDR3 is TGCAGTGCTAGAGATTCGGGGTTGAGCACAGATACGCAGTATTTT.

This clonotype was observed many times. The chain uses TRBV12-3 or TRBV12-4 and TRBJ2-7; D unresolved. CDR3 size: 14 residues. Trimming removed 6 bases at V and 0 bases at J, with 12 bases between. This CDR3 is CASRSDGSSYEQYF. Here the CDR3 DNA reads TGTGCCAGCAGGTCGGACGGGTCCTCCTACGAGCAGTACTTC.

This chain joins TRBV7-9 and TRBJ2-2; D may be TRBD2 (6 bases). V lost 4 bases, J lost 0 bases, and 9 bases lay in between. Germline CDR1 reads SEHNR; CDR2 reads FQNEAQ (reference sequence). This CDR3 region has 15 residues. This CDR3 reads CASSSGLSNTGELFF. For the CDR3, the DNA is TGTGCCAGCAGCTCGGGACTCTCGAACACCGGGGAGCTGTTTTTT. The full variable domain, with the rest looked up from reference TRBV7-9 and TRBJ2-2, is DTGVSQNPRHKITKRGQNVTFRCDPISEHNRLYWYRQTLGQGPEFLTYFQNEAQLEKSRLLSDRFSAERPKGSFSTLEIQRTEQGDSAMYLCASSSGLSNTGELFFGEGSRLTVL.

In its sample, this clonotype was seen a few times. This sequence joins TRBV29-1 and TRBJ2-7; 9 bases fit TRBD1. Germline lookup yields CDR1 SQVTM and CDR2 ANQGSEA. The CDR3 is made up of 15 amino acids. J gave up 1 base and V 5 bases, and 9 bases lay outside the gene matches. The chain's CDR3 is CSVCRGDRASYEQYF. CDR3 DNA sequence: TGCAGCGTTTGTAGGGGGGACAGGGCTTCCTACGAGCAGTACTTC.

Many counts were recorded for this clonotype. V and J are TRBV19 and TRBJ2-5; TRBD2 is a possible D gene (6 bases). Germline assignment: CDR1 LNHDA and CDR2 SQIVND (reference sequence). This CDR3 region has 16 residues. Deletions cut 4 bases from V and 2 bases from J, with 17 bases between. The CDR3, as DNA: TGTGCCAGTAGTACGGGGGACCGGGGTGGTCAAGAGACCCAGTACTTC. It codes for CASSTGDRGGQETQYF.

This clonotype was recorded at least ten times. The chain recombines TRBV3-1 with TRBJ2-4, with TRBD2 matching 8 bases. The CDR3 totals 11 residues. Looked up from germline, CDR1 is LGHDT and CDR2 is YNNKEL (reference sequence). The J segment lost 10 bases and the V segment lost 4 bases, leaving 0 bases of the junction unmatched. The CDR3 protein is CASSLAGIQYF. In DNA, the CDR3 is TGTGCCAGCAGCCTAGCGGGGATTCAGTACTTC.

This clonotype has just one count. V gene TRBV6-2 or TRBV6-3 combines with J gene TRBJ1-2; D is uncertain. V was cut by 6 bases and J by 8 bases, with 16 bases left in between. CDR1 and CDR2 (germline): MNHEY, SVGEGT. This CDR3 spans 13 amino acids. The CDR3 region has the DNA TGTGCCAGCAGACCCTCAGGATCCGGAGGCTACACCTTC. Translating it yields CASRPSGSGGYTF.

This clonotype was detected many times. The chain carries TRBV11-2 and TRBJ2-2, with D unclear. The CDR3 has 12 amino acids. V shed 5 bases and J shed 6 bases, with 7 bases lying between them. Germline loops: CDR1 SGHAT, CDR2 FQNNGV. DNA of the CDR3: TGTGCCAGCAGCCTGACGGCCGGGGAGCTGTTTTTT. Amino acids: CASSLTAGELFF. Looking up the rest from reference TRBV11-2 and TRBJ2-2 gives the full variable domain: EAGVAQSPRYKIIEKRQSVAFWCNPISGHATLYWYQQILGQGPKLLIQFQNNGVVDDSQLPKDRFSAERLKGVDSTLKIQPAKLEDSAVYLCASSLTAGELFFGEGSRLTVL.

The chain has TRBV29-1 and TRBJ1-2; D is perhaps TRBD1 (6 bases). Germline V CDR1 and CDR2: SQVTM, ANQGSEA. The CDR3 has 12 amino acids. V gave up 6 bases and J gave up 7 bases, with 15 bases separating them. The CDR3 sequence is CSVAGDTGGYTF. CDR3 sequence (DNA): TGCAGCGTCGCCGGGGACACTGGTGGCTACACCTTC.

V and J are TRBV11-2 and TRBJ1-6; D call uncertain. The CDR3 extends over 15 amino acids. Germline CDR1 and CDR2: SGHAT and FQNNGV. The V end was cut by 1 base, the J end by 7 bases, with 11 bases between. CDR3 amino acids: CASSLVGGPNSPLHF. In nucleotides, the CDR3 is TGTGCCAGCAGCTTAGTAGGCGGACCAAATTCACCCCTCCACTTT.

The gene calls are TRBV5-1 and TRBJ1-1; D uncertain. The CDR3 is 15 amino acids. The germline CDR1 and CDR2 sequences are SGHRS and YFSETQ. V dropped 0 bases and J dropped 4 bases, with 13 bases sitting between them. The CDR3 is CASSLGIGMGTEAFF. In DNA form, the CDR3 reads TGCGCCAGCAGCTTGGGAATCGGGATGGGCACTGAAGCTTTCTTT.

This clonotype was picked up many times. A much more abundant neighbour one base away suggests this may be a read error. V and J are TRBV2 and TRBJ2-1; 7 nucleotides agree with TRBD1. The germline gives CDR1 SNHLY, CDR2 FYNNEI. Trimming at V came to 5 bases and at J to 5 bases, leaving 6 bases not matched to a gene. The CDR3 runs to 14 residues. The CDR3 reads CASSPGTENNEQFF. For the CDR3, the DNA is TGTGCCAGCAGTCCCGGGACAGAAAACAATGAGCAGTTCTTC.